This T cell receptor (beta chain) is drawn from a study of T cells expressing NK-cell markers. Study as a whole: All TCR beta repertoires analysed originated from sorted CD3+CD56+NKG2C+, CD3+CD56+NKG2C- and CD3+CD56-NKG2C+ T cells. General study points: Dominant NKG2C+ clonotypes were found to form about 1.0-7.0% of CD8+ T cells in roughly 6 donors.

Germline CDR1 is LNHNV and CDR2 is YYDKDF (reference sequence). The CDR3 consists of 14 residues. On this clonotype: What it binds is not known.

No DNA is given; TCRdb re-called the 5' RACE reads and lists each CDR3 protein once. This repertoire includes approximately 380,000 distinct CDR3 sequences. The genes are TRBV15 and TRBJ2-1; the D gene TCRdb calls, TRBD1, cannot be checked with no DNA. The sequence was obtained from a man between 18 and 69 years old in good health. The sample consisted of blood T cells: a sorted CD56 or NKG2C T cell subset, CD4+ or CD8+ T cells, or bulk PBMC T cells (not recorded which). CDR3 sequence: CATSRDSGGAEQFF.